This T cell receptor beta chain was recorded in a study of T-cell memory formation after mild COVID-19 (dated by TCRdb to 2020 to 2022). As for the study more broadly: TCR sequence clusters from the two donors were found to be largely donor specific. The cohort was made up of two young adult volunteers, one female and one male, who were previously healthy. T-cell clones expanding and contracting after mild COVID-19 in a couple of donors were tracked by longitudinal TCRalpha and TCRbeta repertoire sequencing.

PBMCs were isolated by Ficoll-Paque density gradient centrifugation. Paper-wide results and their limitations: Contracting CD4+ clones turned up mainly in the CM and EM memory subsets, whereas EMRA was where CD8+ clones were enriched. Some responding clones were detected in pre-infection memory, which suggested that pre-existing cross-reactive memory T cells had joined the SARS-CoV-2 response. Clones contracting from day 15 to 85 had balanced CD4/CD8 phenotypes, while a second wave expanding from day 15 to 37 was biased towards CD4+. Whether the second-wave clones peaking on day 37 were SARS-CoV-2 specific was not confirmed. Only a couple of mild cases were covered by the study, and larger cohorts that include severe cases with pre-infection samples were considered necessary.

This clonotype was seen more than once but under ten times. It lacks a known antigen. No clone much larger than this one lies a single base away; base qualities are absent. Sequencing was carried out with an Illumina NovaSeq 6000. TCRalpha and TCRbeta cDNA libraries were built by 5'RACE with constant-segment primers, adding sample barcodes and unique molecular identifiers. Trizol reagent was used to extract RNA from every sample. Amplification of the libraries took two PCR steps, and the second step added a second sample barcode plus Illumina TruSeq adapters. The libraries were sequenced on an Illumina NovaSeq using 2 x 150 bp paired-end reads. In the original analysis: The reads were demultiplexed and collapsed into UMI-guided consensus sequences using migec v1.2.7. With mixcr v2.1.11, UMI consensuses were aligned to TRA and TRB V and J templates and assembled into clonotypes. A clonotype was counted as expanded or contracted only when both edgeR and NoisET called the clonotype significant, with the noise models trained on biological replicates. For edgeR calls, the thresholds were a false discovery rate-adjusted p below 0.01 and a log2 fold-change of 1. As an exploratory analysis of dynamics, max-normalized trajectories of the 1000 most abundant clonotypes were examined with PCA combined with hierarchical clustering. Separately sequenced CD4+ and CD8+ repertoires were used to assign the CD4 or CD8 phenotype of responding clones. In TCRdb, the public reads were trimmed at Q25 with fastp and aligned with MiXCR, with productive beta chains retained. CDR3 protein sequences are deduplicated, and each keeps its most common genes and DNA. Here the V and J calls rest on TCRdb's processing, not on the authors' analysis. Recorded for this sample are 250,000 to 300,000 distinct CDR3 sequences; roughly 17% of them occurred a single time. The top ten clones comprise around 23% of the sample.

Sequencing was carried out using PBMCs or a T cell subset sorted from them (not recorded which). The clonotype originates from a man aged 18 to 29 who had mild COVID-19 (a few samples of this study predate the infection). The sample titles of this study are shuffled in the database, so cell type and time point are left out; the donor was told from shared clones.

The CDR3 reads as follows: CASSLASTGTVYGYTF. The bases read TGCGCCAGCAGCTTGGCCTCGACCGGGACAGTTTATGGCTACACCTTC. The V and J genes are TRBV5-1 and TRBJ1-2, with TRBD1 matching 7 junction bases. According to the germline V gene, CDR1 reads SGHRS and CDR2 reads YFSETQ. Reading from cysteine to phenylalanine, the CDR3 counts 16 amino acids. Here the CDR3 DNA is all that survives: 48 bases in frame from base 1. Trimming leaves V shorter by 0 bases and J shorter by 5 bases, with the junction holding 10 bases beyond the gene matches.